Each of the 3 T cell receptor beta chains below was sequenced from the same sample in a study of human T cells and chemical hapten exposure. The time point here: patch test 1, 2 weeks after DPC sensitization. Treatment reported: therapeutic diphenylcyclopropenone sensitization with weekly scalp DPC. TCRdb called the RACE reads again in MiXCR, with one record for every CDR3 protein. Of about 380,000 distinct CDR3 sequences listed, approximately 4.4% are singletons. Sequenced here: whole blood, sampled in connection with sensitization to the hapten diphenylcyclopropenone (DPC). These TCRs come from a woman aged 45-60 years with alopecia areata. Some clones in this sample may be carry-over from other donors' samples.

This clonotype was seen more than once but under ten times. The chain employs TRBV3-1 and TRBJ1-1; 7 positions agree with TRBD1. Germline V lookup: CDR1 LGHDT, CDR2 YNNKEL (reference sequence). Trimming cost V 4 bases and J 5 bases; bases outside gene matches: 7. CDR3 length equals 14 residues. CDR3 amino acids: CASSRAGQKTEAFF. The CDR3 DNA sequence: TGTGCCAGCAGCCGAGCGGGACAGAAGACTGAAGCTTTCTTT.

Only a few counts were recorded for this clonotype. This chain uses TRBV27 with TRBJ2-5; D is perhaps TRBD1 (5 bases). Germline V gene lookup returns CDR1 MNHEY and CDR2 SMNVEV (reference sequence). This CDR3 has 11 residues. The ends were cut back, 7 bases at V and 9 bases at J, with 12 bases in the middle. The CDR3 region has the DNA TGTGCCAGCACTTTCGCAGGGTCCCAGTACTTC. Translating gives CASTFAGSQYF.

This clonotype was counted a few times. This sequence joins TRBV29-1 and TRBJ1-3, with 9 bases lining up with TRBD1. This CDR3 spans 12 amino acids. The germline V gene encodes CDR1 SQVTM and CDR2 ANQGSEA. Trimming at V came to 5 bases and at J to 6 bases, leaving 2 bases not matched to a gene. CDR3 coding DNA: TGCAGCGTTCGGACAGGGGAAAACACCATATATTTT. It codes for CSVRTGENTIYF.